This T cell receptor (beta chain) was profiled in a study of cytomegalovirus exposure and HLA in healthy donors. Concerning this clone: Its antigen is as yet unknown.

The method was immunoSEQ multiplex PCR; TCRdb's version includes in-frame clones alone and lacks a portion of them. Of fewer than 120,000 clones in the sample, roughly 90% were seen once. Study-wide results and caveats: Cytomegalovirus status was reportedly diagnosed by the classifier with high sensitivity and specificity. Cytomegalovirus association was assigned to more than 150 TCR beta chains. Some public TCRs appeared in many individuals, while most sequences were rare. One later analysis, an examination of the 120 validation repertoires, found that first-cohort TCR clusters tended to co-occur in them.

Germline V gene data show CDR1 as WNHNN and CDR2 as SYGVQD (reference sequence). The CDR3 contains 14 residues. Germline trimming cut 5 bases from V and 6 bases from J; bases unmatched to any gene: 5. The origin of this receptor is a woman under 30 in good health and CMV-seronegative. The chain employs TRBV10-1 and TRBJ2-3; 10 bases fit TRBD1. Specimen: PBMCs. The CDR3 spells CASSPDRGKDTQYF. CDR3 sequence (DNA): TGCGCCAGCAGTCCGGACAGGGGGAAGGATACGCAGTATTTT.